The TCR beta chain under discussion was sequenced for a study of T cell responses to AZD1222 COVID-19 vaccine (dated by TCRdb to the early 2020s). Describing the broader study: Because spike-specific TCR depth and breadth did not differ between the two schedules, AZD1222 recipients who got a second dose at roughly 4 weeks were pooled with those who got a second dose at roughly 12 weeks. TCR sequencing covered over 230 trial participants: 200 to 220 given two doses of AZD1222 and 26 given two doses of MenACWY control vaccine. Trial participants were enrolled by age into subgroups of 18-55, 56-69 and 70-plus years, and roughly 160, 29 and 62 TCR-sequenced participants, respectively, were included in these subgroups. What the study reported, not specific to this receptor: Conclusions about previously exposed vaccinees were limited because only a handful of AZD1222 recipients were SARS-CoV-2 seropositive at baseline. After two AZD1222 doses, both the breadth and the depth of spike-specific TCRs were significantly higher than at day 0 and than in MenACWY recipients. Participants were mostly white British, with more females than males. The authors suggested clonal diversity may have been underestimated. In the small 56-69-year group, the increase in depth fell short of significance, most likely because of low power. No day 14 peak-response samples were available, so repertoires were characterized only after the peak T cell response. Vaccine-associated CD4 TCRs spanned the whole spike protein, with dominant responses in regions 160-218 and 743-854. Nearly half of unique spike-specific TCRs reportedly recognized epitopes outside regions mutated in the B.1.351 and B.1.1.7 variants.

Remarks on this clone: Its antigen remains undetermined. There are no base qualities to consult, and no much larger clone falls within one base.

The time point label here, explained by the study, means: baseline before first vaccination. Vaccinee samples came from UK trials COV001 and COV002, including a single-blind randomized controlled phase 2/3 trial of AZD1222 (ChAdOx1 nCoV-19) in healthy adults. For TCRbeta chain sequencing, PBMC samples were collected from trial participants at day 0 and at day 28 after the second dose. The CDR3 regions of human TCRbeta chains were subjected to immunosequencing. Per the authors' processing: TCRs in the repertoires were compared against a reference library of SARS-CoV-2-specific TCRs that had been generated with the MIRA antigen-specificity platform. Breadth was defined as the fraction of unique TCRs that were SARS-CoV-2-associated, and depth was defined as the fraction of total T cells that were SARS-CoV-2-associated. Using the MIRA data, each spike-specific TCR was assigned both to the spike region to which the TCR was reactive and to a CD4 or CD8 class. Log10-transformed breadth and depth values were compared by one-way ANOVA with Sidak's multiple comparisons tests. The clones in this table, taken by TCRdb from immuneACCESS, are in-frame only. Not every clone is retained; where verified, under half of the shortfall comes from an unresolved V gene, and the cause of the rest is unknown. The V and J calls and the clone size are those of that table, but D and trimming were determined from the DNA. The sample table holds approximately 130,000 clones, of which more than 85% were seen once. The ten largest clonotypes hold about 0.91% of the sample.

The CDR3 covers 17 residues, taking in both the cysteine and the phenylalanine. Only the CDR3 region is kept as DNA, spanning 51 bases read in frame from base 1. The junction shows trimming of 6 bases on V and 9 bases on J, and the gene matches do not reach 20 bases of it. For CDR1 and CDR2, the germline V gene lists SGHVS and FNYEAQ. The clonotype comes from an adult in good health. The input for sequencing was peripheral blood, taken on day 0 of AZD1222 vaccination. Recombination joined TRBV7-6 with TRBJ2-1, with 7 central nucleotides matching TRBD2. The nucleotide sequence is TGTGCCAGCAGTCGCTCTCCATCCGGGACGGGGGGTAGTGAGCAGTTCTTC. This sequence encodes CASSRSPSGTGGSEQFF.